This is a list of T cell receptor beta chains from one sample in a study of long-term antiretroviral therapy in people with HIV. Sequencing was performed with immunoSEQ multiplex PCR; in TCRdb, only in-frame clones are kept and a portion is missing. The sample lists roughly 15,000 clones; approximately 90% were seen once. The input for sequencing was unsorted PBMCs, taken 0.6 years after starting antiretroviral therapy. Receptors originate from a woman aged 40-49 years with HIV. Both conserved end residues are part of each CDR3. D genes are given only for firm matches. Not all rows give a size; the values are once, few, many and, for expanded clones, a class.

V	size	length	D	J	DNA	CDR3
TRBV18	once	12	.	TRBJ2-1	TGTGCCAGCTCAGAGCAGGAGCGTGAGCAGTTCTTC	CASSEQEREQFF
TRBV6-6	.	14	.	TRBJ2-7	TGTGCCAGCAGCCCAAACCACGGAGGCAGCGAGCAGTACTTC	CASSPNHGGSEQYF
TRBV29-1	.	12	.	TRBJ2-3	TGCAGCGTTGACGACGCGAAAGATACGCAGTATTTT	CSVDDAKDTQYF
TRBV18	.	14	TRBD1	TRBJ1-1	TGTGCCAGCTCACTCTCGATACAGGGGTATGAAGCTTTCTTT	CASSLSIQGYEAFF
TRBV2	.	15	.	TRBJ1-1	TGTGCCAGCAGTGAAGAAAGTGTCGTGAACACTGAAGCTTTCTTT	CASSEESVVNTEAFF
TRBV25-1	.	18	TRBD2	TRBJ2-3	TGTGCCAGCAGTGAGCCGGGACTAGCGGGGGGGAGCACAGATACGCAGTATTTT	CASSEPGLAGGSTDTQYF
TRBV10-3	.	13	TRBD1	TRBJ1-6	TGTGCCATCAGTACAGGGGCAAATTCACCCCTCCACTTT	CAISTGANSPLHF
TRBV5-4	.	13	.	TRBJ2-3	TGTGCCAGCAGCGCGTGGGAAACAGATACGCAGTATTTT	CASSAWETDTQYF
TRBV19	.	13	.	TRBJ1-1	TGTGCCAGCGACTCCCGGATGAACACTGAAGCTTTCTTT	CASDSRMNTEAFF
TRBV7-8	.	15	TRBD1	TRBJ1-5	TGTGCCAGCAGCAAAACCAACAGGGGGCATCAGCCCCAGCATTTT	CASSKTNRGHQPQHF
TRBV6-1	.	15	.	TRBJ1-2	TGTGCCAGCAGTGAAGAACCAGGGGTTAACTATGGCTACACCTTC	CASSEEPGVNYGYTF
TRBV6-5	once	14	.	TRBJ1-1	TGTGCCAGCAGTTACTCGGGAGGGAACACTGAAGCTTTCTTT	CASSYSGGNTEAFF
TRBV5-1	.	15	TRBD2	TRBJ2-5	TGCGCCAGCAGCTTGTTGGGGACCGGGGGGGAGACCCAGTACTTC	CASSLLGTGGETQYF
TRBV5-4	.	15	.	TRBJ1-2	TGTGCCAGCAGCTTGGCTGGGAGACGTAACTATGGCTACACCTTC	CASSLAGRRNYGYTF